The present T cell receptor beta chain was sequenced within a study of T cell changes during pregnancy in multiple sclerosis. Some clones are missing from TCRdb's copy, which holds only in-frame ones; the method was immunoSEQ multiplex PCR. The sample gives about 66,000 clones, roughly nine tenths of which show up once; around 1.5% is in the top ten. The CDR3 runs to 13 residues. Trimming shortened V by 6 bases and J by 9 bases, and 15 bases separated the two germline ends. The germline gives CDR1 WNHNN, CDR2 SYGVQD (reference sequence). This chain uses TRBV10-1 with TRBJ2-1; D may be TRBD1 (6 bases). The material was peripheral blood, obtained in the third trimester of pregnancy. The receptor was derived from a female donor with multiple sclerosis, enrolled in a pregnancy study. This chain's CDR3 is CASSVLIGGEQFF. CDR3 coding DNA: TGCGCCAGCAGCGTACTTATAGGGGGTGAGCAGTTCTTC.